A single sample is the source of the 32 T cell receptor beta chains below, sequenced in a study of blood T cell repertoires in COVID-19. TCRdb's copy holds only in-frame clones and misses some; the assay was immunoSEQ multiplex PCR. In the table there are tens of thousands of clones, over 75% of which are singletons. Sequencing was carried out using peripheral blood. The source is a human donor in a cohort sampled during active COVID-19.

This chain connects TRBV2 to TRBJ1-3; D is undetermined. This CDR3 is 14 amino acids long. Germline-derived CDR1 and CDR2 are SNHLY and FYNNEI. Deletions cut 7 bases from V and 7 bases from J, with 17 bases between. CDR3 in amino acids: CASMPLSLRNTIYF. The CDR3 DNA is TGTGCCAGCATGCCCCTTTCGTTGCGCAACACCATATATTTT.

This chain uses TRBV9 with TRBJ2-1; 11 positions agree with TRBD2. CDR1 is SGDLS, CDR2 YYNGEE, per germline. The V and J ends lost 3 bases and 8 bases, in that order; junction bases with no gene match: 7. The CDR3 runs 15 residues. The CDR3 nucleotides are TGTGCCAGCAGCGGATTAGCGGGAGGGTCCCATGAGCAGTTCTTC. Translated: CASSGLAGGSHEQFF.

The count of this clone is one. The V gene is TRBV27, the J gene TRBJ1-1; D remains unclear. The germline CDR1 and CDR2 sequences are MNHEY and SMNVEV (reference sequence). V lost 2 bases, J lost 4 bases, and 11 bases lay in between. There are 14 residues in the CDR3. As DNA, the CDR3 is TGTGCCAGCAGTTTAATCTTGGGGAGCACTGAAGCTTTCTTT. This sequence encodes CASSLILGSTEAFF.

V usage is TRBV5-1 and J usage is TRBJ2-1; 10 bases line up with TRBD2. The CDR3 totals 16 residues. The junction had 6 bases not matched to a gene; V was cut back by 0 bases and J by 6 bases. Germline V gives CDR1 SGHRS, CDR2 YFSETQ. The CDR3 coding sequence is TGCGCCAGCAGCTTGGGAGCGGGAGGGTTGGGCAATGAGCAGTTCTTC. It specifies CASSLGAGGLGNEQFF.

CDR3 sequence reads: CASSGTSTDTQYF. The CDR3 DNA sequence: TGTGCCAGCAGCGGGACTAGCACAGATACGCAGTATTTT. The chain carries TRBV9 and TRBJ2-3, with D perhaps matching TRBD2 (5 bases). The germline V gene has CDR1 SGDLS and CDR2 YYNGEE. CDR3 size: 13 residues. The V end lost 3 bases, the J end lost 0 bases, and 5 bases lay between the germline ends.

The gene calls are TRBV9 and TRBJ1-1; maybe TRBD1 (6 bases). The CDR3 contains 15 residues. In germline, CDR1 is SGDLS, CDR2 YYNGEE. V was cut by 0 bases and J by 1 base, with 10 bases left in between. DNA of the CDR3: TGTGCCAGCAGCGTAGTGGACAGAGCGAACACTGAAGCTTTCTTT. Its protein is CASSVVDRANTEAFF.

DNA for the CDR3: TGTGCCAGCAGCTTAAGGGGATCTGGTGGTACTGAAGCTTTCTTT. Its translation is CASSLRGSGGTEAFF. J is TRBJ1-1 and V is TRBV7-2; TRBD1 might be the D (5 bases). The ends were cut back, 2 bases at V and 5 bases at J, with 15 bases in the middle. The CDR3 spans 15 residues. CDR1 and CDR2 from the germline V gene are SGHTA and FQGNSA.

As concerns this clone: At one of its ends the junction is not consistent with the germline gene, which may arise from a read error. The chain has TRBV30 and TRBJ1-1; no definite D call. Germline V gene lookup returns CDR1 GTSNPN and CDR2 SVGIG (reference sequence). The CDR3 totals 13 residues. DNA for the CDR3: TGTGCCAGGAGTCAGGCAGCGGGCACTGAAGCTTTCTTT. It codes for CARSQAAGTEAFF.

The chain joins TRBV5-1 to TRBJ1-2, with 8 bases identical to TRBD1. The germline CDR1 and CDR2 sequences are SGHRS and YFSETQ. This CDR3 is 13 amino acids long. Losses at the gene ends were 4 bases for V and 8 bases for J; bases not matched to a gene: 7. CDR3 region: CASSVDRVRGYTF. DNA of the CDR3: TGCGCCAGCAGCGTGGACAGGGTGAGGGGCTACACCTTC.

This clone was picked up one time. The chain joins TRBV27 to TRBJ2-6; 7 bases agree with TRBD2. With V trimmed by 3 bases and J by 3 bases, 8 bases remained unmatched. CDR3 length: 17 residues. The germline CDR1 and CDR2 sequences are MNHEY and SMNVEV (reference sequence). The chain's CDR3 is CASSFDGRPSGANVLTF. The CDR3 bases are TGTGCCAGCAGTTTCGACGGGAGGCCAAGTGGGGCCAACGTCCTGACTTTC.

The rearrangement links TRBV18 to TRBJ1-1; 7 bases align to TRBD1. Germline V gene sequence: CDR1 KGHSH, CDR2 LQKENI. This CDR3 spans 14 amino acids. The V gene end was trimmed by 8 bases and the J gene end by 0 bases; junction bases not matched to a gene: 6. DNA for the CDR3: TGTGCCAGCGGGTGGGACAGCTTGAACACTGAAGCTTTCTTT. Its translation is CASGWDSLNTEAFF. Filled out from reference TRBV18 and TRBJ1-1, the complete variable domain reads NAGVMQNPRHLVRRRGQEARLRCSPMKGHSHVYWYRQLPEEGLKFMVYLQKENIIDESGMPKERFSAEFPKEGPSILRIQQVVRGDSAAYFCASGWDSLNTEAFFGQGTRLTVV.

The J gene is TRBJ2-2, the V gene TRBV9; tentatively, D is TRBD2 (6 bases). Trimming pared 4 bases from V and 2 bases from J, leaving 15 bases between. The CDR3 loop spans 16 amino acids. CDR1 and CDR2 (germline): SGDLS, YYNGEE. CDR3 protein: CASSSRGDSNTGELFF. The CDR3 coding sequence is TGTGCCAGCAGCTCGCGTGGGGACTCTAACACCGGGGAGCTGTTTTTT.

V gene TRBV25-1 combines with J gene TRBJ2-7; possible D gene TRBD1, 6 bases. Trimming cost V 3 bases and J 1 base, with 10 bases left between them. The CDR3 has 14 residues. The germline gives CDR1 MGHDK, CDR2 SYGVNS. The CDR3 reads CASSDRDKSYEQYF. In nucleotides, the CDR3 is TGTGCCAGCAGTGACCGGGACAAATCCTACGAGCAGTACTTC.

The chain carries TRBV30 and TRBJ2-4; 8 bases match TRBD2. The CDR3 extends over 14 amino acids. The germline V gene has CDR1 GTSNPN and CDR2 SVGIG (reference sequence). Trimming at V came to 3 bases and at J to 9 bases, leaving 10 bases not matched to a gene. DNA for the CDR3: TGTGCCTGGAGCCAGACTAGCGCGGGGAGCATTCAGTACTTC. The encoded protein is CAWSQTSAGSIQYF. The full variable domain, its missing parts supplied by reference TRBV30 and TRBJ2-4, is SQTIHQWPATLVQPVGSPLSLECTVEGTSNPNLYWYRQAAGRGLQLLFYSVGIGQISSEVPQNLSASRPQDRQFILSSKKLLLSDSGFYLCAWSQTSAGSIQYFGAGTRLSVL.

Details on this clone: Because it lacks the conserved phenylalanine or tryptophan at the end, this CDR3 is likely a read error. The limits of the CDR3 on the DNA are not certain, so only TCRdb's listed CDR3 is given. V is TRBV15 and J is TRBJ2-7; the table assigns TRBD1, which was not confirmed against the DNA. Germline CDR1 is LNHNV and CDR2 is YYDKDF (reference sequence). The CDR3 totals 12 residues, both ends included. CDR3 protein: CATSRDTGTAMY.

The V call is TRBV6-5, the J call TRBJ2-7; no definite D call. The germline CDR1 and CDR2 sequences are MNHEY and SVGAGI. CDR3 size: 13 residues. V gave up 8 bases and J gave up 2 bases, with 13 bases separating them. The CDR3: CASETSLTYEQYF. The CDR3 coding sequence is TGTGCCAGCGAAACGAGTTTAACCTACGAGCAGTACTTC.

The gene calls are TRBV28 and TRBJ1-3; no clear D. V dropped 7 bases and J dropped 0 bases, with 16 bases sitting between them. The germline V gene has CDR1 MDHEN and CDR2 SYDVKM. CDR3 length: 16 amino acids. This CDR3 reads CASTEPGRNSGNTIYF. The CDR3, as DNA: TGTGCCAGCACCGAACCGGGTCGAAACTCTGGAAACACCATATATTTT.

The chain recombines TRBV6-5 with TRBJ1-4; TRBD1 aligns across 7 bases. Trimming cost V 2 bases and J 7 bases; bases outside gene matches: 10. The CDR3 is 16 amino acids. Germline V gene sequence: CDR1 MNHEY, CDR2 SVGAGI. The CDR3 region has the DNA TGTGCCAGCAGTTACCTCCAGGGGGGATTGGGTGAAAAACTGTTTTTT. Translation gives CASSYLQGGLGEKLFF.

The rearrangement joins TRBV18 to TRBJ1-1, with 9 bases fitting TRBD1. With V trimmed by 4 bases and J by 5 bases, 5 bases remained unmatched. Germline V CDR1 and CDR2: KGHSH, LQKENI. The CDR3 length is 14 residues. CDR3 loop: CASSRETGGTEAFF. The CDR3 nucleotides read TGTGCCAGCTCACGAGAGACAGGGGGGACTGAAGCTTTCTTT.

The chain employs TRBV7-9 and TRBJ2-2; D possibly corresponds to TRBD2 (5 bases). V dropped 10 bases and J dropped 5 bases, with 11 bases sitting between them. The CDR3 is 12 residues long. In germline, CDR1 is SEHNR, CDR2 FQNEAQ (reference sequence). Here the CDR3 reads CATGEETGELFF. CDR3 nucleotides: TGTGCCACCGGGGAAGAGACCGGGGAGCTGTTTTTT.

The rearrangement links TRBV2 to TRBJ2-2; tentatively, D is TRBD1 (5 bases). Looked up from germline, CDR1 is SNHLY and CDR2 is FYNNEI. The CDR3 loop spans 14 amino acids. Trimming removed 4 bases from V and 7 bases from J, with 13 bases in between. CDR3 protein: CASSARTTLGELFF. For the CDR3, the DNA is TGTGCCAGCAGTGCTCGGACAACCCTCGGGGAGCTGTTTTTT.

The V and J genes are TRBV7-2 and TRBJ1-1; 8 nucleotides align to TRBD1. From germline, CDR1 is SGHTA and CDR2 FQGNSA. The trim removed 1 base at V and 5 bases at J, leaving 9 bases unmatched. The CDR3 is 16 amino acids. DNA for the CDR3: TGTGCCAGCAGCTTAGTAGGTCCAGGGGGCGGGACTGAAGCTTTCTTT. Translated, it gives CASSLVGPGGGTEAFF. The full variable domain, in which reference TRBV7-2 and TRBJ1-1 provide the parts outside the CDR3, is GAGVSQSPSNKVTEKGKDVELRCDPISGHTALYWYRQSLGQGLEFLIYFQGNSAPDKSGLPSDRFSAERTGGSVSTLTIQRTQQEDSAVYLCASSLVGPGGGTEAFFGQGTRLTVV.

This rearrangement joins TRBV4-1 to TRBJ1-6, with TRBD1 matching over 7 bases. V was pared by 2 bases and J by 5 bases, with 6 bases of the junction left unmatched. The CDR3 length is 16 residues. Germline V gene lookup returns CDR1 MGHRA and CDR2 YSYEKL. The CDR3 loop reads CASSQFDRENNSPLHF. The CDR3 region has the DNA TGCGCCAGCAGCCAATTCGACAGGGAGAATAATTCACCCCTCCACTTT.

This chain joins TRBV7-9 and TRBJ1-2; 8 bases agree with TRBD1. Germline CDR1 and CDR2: SEHNR and FQNEAQ (reference sequence). Trimming took 8 bases from V and 5 from J; bases not matched to a gene: 10. The CDR3 runs 14 residues. CDR3 region: CASPKDREMYGYTF. The CDR3 bases are TGTGCCAGCCCCAAGGACAGGGAGATGTATGGCTACACCTTC.

The V call is TRBV28, the J call TRBJ2-7; no definite D call. Trimming cost V 8 bases and J 3 bases, with 11 bases left between them. Germline loops: CDR1 MDHEN, CDR2 SYDVKM. This CDR3 is 12 amino acids long. CDR3 nucleotide sequence: TGTGCCAGCCGAGGCTACGGCTACGAGCAGTACTTC. Translated: CASRGYGYEQYF.

The CDR3 here is CASSLAGRSHEQFF. CDR3 DNA: TGTGCCAGCAGCCTAGCGGGAAGGAGTCATGAGCAGTTCTTC. This chain joins TRBV9 and TRBJ2-1; 9 nucleotides line up with TRBD2. Germline trimming cut 4 bases from V and 8 bases from J; bases unmatched to any gene: 7. Germline CDR1 SGDLS, CDR2 YYNGEE. The CDR3 runs 14 residues.

V is TRBV5-1 and J is TRBJ2-7, with TRBD1 matching 8 bases. The germline V gene has CDR1 SGHRS and CDR2 YFSETQ. The ends lost 0 bases at V and 3 bases at J; junction bases unmatched: 8. The CDR3 sequence is 16 residues long. For the CDR3, the DNA is TGCGCCAGCAGCTTGGCCTGGACAGGGTTGAGCTACGAGCAGTACTTC. It specifies CASSLAWTGLSYEQYF.

V and J are TRBV6-4 and TRBJ2-3, with D tentatively TRBD2 (6 bases). This CDR3 is 19 amino acids long. Germline CDR1 reads MRHNA; CDR2 reads SNTAGT. Trimming stripped 0 bases from V and 0 bases from J, with 19 bases between. DNA for the CDR3: TGTGCCAGCAGTGACTCTTGGGAGGCTAGCGCAACTAGCACAGATACGCAGTATTTT. Its protein product is CASSDSWEASATSTDTQYF.

This rearrangement joins TRBV4-2 to TRBJ2-6; 9 bases line up with TRBD2. The CDR3 consists of 21 residues. J lost 1 base, V lost 3 bases, and 16 bases had no gene match. CDR1 and CDR2 (germline): LGHNA, YNFKEQ. Here the CDR3 reads CASSHASGGRAGWSGANVLTF. The CDR3 nucleotides are TGTGCCAGCAGCCACGCTTCGGGCGGGAGGGCCGGATGGTCTGGGGCCAACGTCCTGACTTTC.

This clone has only one observation. V is TRBV4-1 and J is TRBJ2-1; TRBD2 aligns across 7 bases. The junction had 5 bases not matched to a gene; V was cut back by 0 bases and J by 9 bases. The CDR3 runs 14 residues. The germline gives CDR1 MGHRA, CDR2 YSYEKL. The CDR3 region is CASSQEAGFGEQFF. Written as DNA, the CDR3 is TGCGCCAGCAGCCAAGAAGCGGGATTTGGTGAGCAGTTCTTC.

This clone was recorded a few times. V usage is TRBV5-1 and J usage is TRBJ2-7; 11 bases line up with TRBD2. CDR1 and CDR2 (germline): SGHRS, YFSETQ. CDR3 length equals 15 residues. The trim removed 4 bases at V and 2 bases at J, leaving 5 bases unmatched. CDR3 amino acids: CASSTGTSGTYEQYF. In DNA, the CDR3 is TGCGCCAGCAGCACCGGGACTAGCGGAACCTACGAGCAGTACTTC.

V gene TRBV7-2 combines with J gene TRBJ2-1; TRBD2 matches 8 bases. V dropped 5 bases and J dropped 4; count of bases not matched to a gene: 7. Germline V lookup: CDR1 SGHTA, CDR2 FQGNSA. This CDR3 has 15 residues. DNA for the CDR3: TGTGCCAGCAGCGATAGCGGGAAGGTTTACAATGAGCAGTTCTTC. Translation gives CASSDSGKVYNEQFF.